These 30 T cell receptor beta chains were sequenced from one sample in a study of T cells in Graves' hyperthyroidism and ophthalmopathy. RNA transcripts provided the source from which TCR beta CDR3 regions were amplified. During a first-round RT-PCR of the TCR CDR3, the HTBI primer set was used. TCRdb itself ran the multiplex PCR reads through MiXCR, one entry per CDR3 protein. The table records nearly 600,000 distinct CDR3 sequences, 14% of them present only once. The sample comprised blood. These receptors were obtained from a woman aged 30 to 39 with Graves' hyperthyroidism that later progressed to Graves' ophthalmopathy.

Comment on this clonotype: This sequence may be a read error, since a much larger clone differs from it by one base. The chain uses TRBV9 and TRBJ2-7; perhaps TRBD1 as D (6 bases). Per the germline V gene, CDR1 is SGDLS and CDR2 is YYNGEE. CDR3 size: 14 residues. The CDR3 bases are TGTGCCAGCAGCGTAGTACAGGGCGGCGGCGAGCAGCACTTC. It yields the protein CASSVVQGGGEQHF.

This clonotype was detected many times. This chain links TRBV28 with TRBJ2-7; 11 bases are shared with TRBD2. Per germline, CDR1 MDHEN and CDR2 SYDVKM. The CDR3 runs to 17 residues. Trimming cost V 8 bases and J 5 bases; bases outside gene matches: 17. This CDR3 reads CASQPRLLAGEFHEQYF. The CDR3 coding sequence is TGTGCCAGCCAACCCCGACTACTAGCGGGAGAGTTCCACGAGCAGTACTTC.

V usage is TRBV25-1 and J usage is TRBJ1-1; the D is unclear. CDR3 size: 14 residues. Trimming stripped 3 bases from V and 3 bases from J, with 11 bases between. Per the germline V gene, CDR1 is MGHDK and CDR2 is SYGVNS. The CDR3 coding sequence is TGTGCCAGCAGTGACTACGCCCGGGACACTGAAGCTTTCTTT. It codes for CASSDYARDTEAFF. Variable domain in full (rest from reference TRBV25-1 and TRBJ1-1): EADIYQTPRYLVIGTGKKITLECSQTMGHDKMYWYQQDPGMELHLIHYSYGVNSTEKGDLSSESTVSRIRTEHFPLTLESARPSHTSQYLCASSDYARDTEAFFGQGTRLTVV.

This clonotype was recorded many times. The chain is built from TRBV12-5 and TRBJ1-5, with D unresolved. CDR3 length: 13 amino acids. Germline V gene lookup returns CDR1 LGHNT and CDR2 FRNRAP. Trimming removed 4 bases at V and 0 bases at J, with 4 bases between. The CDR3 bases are TGTGCTAGTGGTTATGGTAGCAATCAGCCCCAGCATTTT. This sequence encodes CASGYGSNQPQHF.

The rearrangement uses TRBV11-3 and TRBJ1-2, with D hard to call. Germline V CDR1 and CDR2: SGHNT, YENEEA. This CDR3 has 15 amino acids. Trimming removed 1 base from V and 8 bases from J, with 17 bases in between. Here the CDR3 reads CASSLGPGRTGGYTF. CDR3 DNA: TGTGCCAGCAGCTTAGGTCCCGGACGGACGGGCGGCTACACCTTC.

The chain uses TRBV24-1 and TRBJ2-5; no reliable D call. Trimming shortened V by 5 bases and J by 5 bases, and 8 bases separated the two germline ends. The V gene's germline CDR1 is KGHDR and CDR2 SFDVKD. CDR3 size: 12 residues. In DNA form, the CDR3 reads TGTGCCACCAGTGGGTTAGGGGAGACCCAGTACTTC. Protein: CATSGLGETQYF.

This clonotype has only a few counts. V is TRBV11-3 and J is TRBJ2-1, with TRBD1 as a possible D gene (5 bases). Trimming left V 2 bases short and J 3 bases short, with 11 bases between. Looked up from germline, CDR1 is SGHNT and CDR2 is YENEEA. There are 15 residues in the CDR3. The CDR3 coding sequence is TGTGCCAGCAGCTTATCACTTGACAGCTACAATGAGCAGTTCTTC. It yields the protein CASSLSLDSYNEQFF.

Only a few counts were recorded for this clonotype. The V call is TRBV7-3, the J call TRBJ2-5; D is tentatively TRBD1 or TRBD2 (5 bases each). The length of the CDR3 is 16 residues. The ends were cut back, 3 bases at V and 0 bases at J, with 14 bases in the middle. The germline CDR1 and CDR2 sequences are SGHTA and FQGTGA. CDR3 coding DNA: TGTGCCAGCAGCTTGAGTGACAGAGGGAACCAAGAGACCCAGTACTTC. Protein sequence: CASSLSDRGNQETQYF.

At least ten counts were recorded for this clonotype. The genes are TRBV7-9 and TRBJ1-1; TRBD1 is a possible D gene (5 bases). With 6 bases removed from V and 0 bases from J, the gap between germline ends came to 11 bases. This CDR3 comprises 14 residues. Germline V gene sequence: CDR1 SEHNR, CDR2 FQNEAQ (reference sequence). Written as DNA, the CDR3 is TGTGCCAGCAGTCTGACAGTAGTGAACACTGAAGCTTTCTTT. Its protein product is CASSLTVVNTEAFF.

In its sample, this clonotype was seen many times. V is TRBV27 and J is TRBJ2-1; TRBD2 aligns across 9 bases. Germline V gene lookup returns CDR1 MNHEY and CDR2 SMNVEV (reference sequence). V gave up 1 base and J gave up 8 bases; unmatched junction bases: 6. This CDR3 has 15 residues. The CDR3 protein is CASSLFAGGPHEQFF. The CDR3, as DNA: TGTGCCAGCAGTTTATTTGCGGGAGGGCCGCATGAGCAGTTCTTC.

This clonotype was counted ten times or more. The CDR3 DNA is TGTGCCAGCAGCTTACCGTGGGGGGAGGAAAAACTGTTTTTT. This sequence encodes CASSLPWGEEKLFF. The chain joins TRBV7-2 to TRBJ1-4, with D possibly TRBD1 on 5 matching bases. This CDR3 contains 14 residues. Trimming removed 2 bases from V and 8 bases from J, with 12 bases in between. From germline, CDR1 is SGHTA and CDR2 FQGNSA.

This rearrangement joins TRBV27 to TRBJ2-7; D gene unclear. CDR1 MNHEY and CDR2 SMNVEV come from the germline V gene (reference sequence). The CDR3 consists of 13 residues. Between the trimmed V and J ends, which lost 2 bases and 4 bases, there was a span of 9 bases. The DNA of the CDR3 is TGTGCCAGCAGTTTAAATCGGATGTACGAGCAGTACTTC. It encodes CASSLNRMYEQYF.

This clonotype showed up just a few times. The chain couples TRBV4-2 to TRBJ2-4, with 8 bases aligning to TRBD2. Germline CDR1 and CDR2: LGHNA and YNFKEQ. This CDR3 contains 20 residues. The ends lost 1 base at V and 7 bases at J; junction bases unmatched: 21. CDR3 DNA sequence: TGTGCCAGCAGCCAAGGTAGGGCGGTTAGCGGGATTCCCGTGATGAACATTCAGTACTTC. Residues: CASSQGRAVSGIPVMNIQYF.

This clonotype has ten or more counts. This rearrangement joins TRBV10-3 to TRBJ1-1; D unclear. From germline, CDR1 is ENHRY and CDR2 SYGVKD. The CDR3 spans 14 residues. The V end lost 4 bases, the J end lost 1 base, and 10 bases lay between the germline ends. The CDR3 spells CAISVAEGNTEAFF. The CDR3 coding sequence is TGTGCCATCAGTGTGGCGGAGGGGAACACTGAAGCTTTCTTT.

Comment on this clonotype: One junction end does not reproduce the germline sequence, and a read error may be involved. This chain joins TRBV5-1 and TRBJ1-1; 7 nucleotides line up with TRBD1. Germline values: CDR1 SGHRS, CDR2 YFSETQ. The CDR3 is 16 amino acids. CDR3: CASSLTGAGEYTGAFF. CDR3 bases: TGCGCCAGCAGCTTGACAGGGGCCGGCGAGTACACTGGAGCTTTCTTT.

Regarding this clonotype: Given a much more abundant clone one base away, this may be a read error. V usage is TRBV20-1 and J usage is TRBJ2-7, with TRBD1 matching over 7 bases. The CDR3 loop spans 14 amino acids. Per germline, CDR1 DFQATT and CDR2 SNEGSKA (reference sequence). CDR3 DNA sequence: TGCAGTGCTAGACTCCGGGACAGCCCCTACCAGCAGTACTTC. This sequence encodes CSARLRDSPYQQYF.

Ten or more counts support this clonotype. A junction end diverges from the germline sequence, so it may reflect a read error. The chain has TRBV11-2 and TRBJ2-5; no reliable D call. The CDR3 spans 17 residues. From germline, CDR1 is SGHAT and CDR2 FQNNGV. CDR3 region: CTSSLVIGGSREETQYF. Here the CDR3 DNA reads TGTACCAGCAGCTTAGTTATCGGTGGGTCTAGAGAGGAGACCCAGTACTTC. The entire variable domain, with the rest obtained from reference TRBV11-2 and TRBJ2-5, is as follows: EAGVAQSPRYKIIEKRQSVAFWCNPISGHATLYWYQQILGQGPKLLIQFQNNGVVDDSQLPKDRFSAERLKGVDSTLKIQPAKLEDSAVYLCTSSLVIGGSREETQYFGPGTRLLVL.

The CDR3 bases are TGTGCCAGCAGTGTTATAGAACAGGGGGGCGGTAATCAGCCCCAGCATTTT. This translates into CASSVIEQGGGNQPQHF. J is TRBJ1-5 and V is TRBV6-2 or TRBV6-3, with 8 bases fitting TRBD1. The CDR3 totals 17 residues. J was trimmed by 4 bases and V by 5 bases; bases with no gene match: 13. From germline, CDR1 is MNHEY and CDR2 SVGEGT.

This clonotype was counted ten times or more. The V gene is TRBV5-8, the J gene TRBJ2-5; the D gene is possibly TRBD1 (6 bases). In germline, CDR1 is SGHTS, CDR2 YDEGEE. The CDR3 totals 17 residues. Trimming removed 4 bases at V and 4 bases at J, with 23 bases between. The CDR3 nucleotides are TGTGCCAGCAGCGTGGGGGCTCTTACAGGGTTACGAGAGACCCAGTACTTC. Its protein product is CASSVGALTGLRETQYF.

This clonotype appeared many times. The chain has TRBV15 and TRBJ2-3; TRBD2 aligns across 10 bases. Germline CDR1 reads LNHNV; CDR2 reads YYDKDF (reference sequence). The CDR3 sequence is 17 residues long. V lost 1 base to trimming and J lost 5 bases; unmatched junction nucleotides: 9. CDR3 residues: CATSRGASGSGIDTQYF. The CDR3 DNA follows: TGTGCCACCAGCAGAGGAGCTAGCGGGAGTGGGATAGATACGCAGTATTTT.

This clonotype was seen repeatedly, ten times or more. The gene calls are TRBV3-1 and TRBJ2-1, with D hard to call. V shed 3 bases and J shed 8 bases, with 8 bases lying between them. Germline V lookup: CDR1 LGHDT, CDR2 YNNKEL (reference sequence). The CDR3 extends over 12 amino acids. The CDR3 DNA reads TGTGCCAGCAGCCAGCAACGGGATGAGCAGTTCTTC. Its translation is CASSQQRDEQFF.

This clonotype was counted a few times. This chain's CDR3 is CASSTPQTSSGEQFF. CDR3 nucleotide sequence: TGTGCCAGTAGTACCCCCCAGACTAGCTCGGGGGAGCAGTTCTTC. V is TRBV19 and J is TRBJ2-1, with 7 bases matching TRBD2. The V segment lost 4 bases and the J segment 10 bases; nucleotides outside the gene matches: 13. Germline V gives CDR1 LNHDA, CDR2 SQIVND (reference sequence). The CDR3 has 15 residues. Complete variable domain (other parts from reference TRBV19 and TRBJ2-1): DGGITQSPKYLFRKEGQNVTLSCEQNLNHDAMYWYRQDPGQGLRLIYYSQIVNDFQKGDIAEGYSVSREKKESFPLTVTSAQKNPTAFYLCASSTPQTSSGEQFFGPGTRLTVL.

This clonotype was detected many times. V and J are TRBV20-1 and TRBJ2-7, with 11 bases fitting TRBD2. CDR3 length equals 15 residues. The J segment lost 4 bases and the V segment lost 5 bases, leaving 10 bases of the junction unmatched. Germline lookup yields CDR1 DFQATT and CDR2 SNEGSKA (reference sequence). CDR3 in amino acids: CSAAPVAGGEYEQYF. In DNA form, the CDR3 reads TGCAGTGCTGCCCCCGTAGCGGGAGGGGAGTACGAGCAGTACTTC.

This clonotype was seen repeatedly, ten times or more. The chain's CDR3 is CASSPGTDYQETQYF. Written as DNA, the CDR3 is TGTGCCAGCAGCCCCGGGACAGATTACCAAGAGACCCAGTACTTC. The rearrangement joins TRBV12-3 or TRBV12-4 to TRBJ2-5; TRBD1 agrees at 7 bases. V gave up 6 bases and J gave up 0 bases; unmatched junction bases: 7. The CDR3 totals 15 residues.

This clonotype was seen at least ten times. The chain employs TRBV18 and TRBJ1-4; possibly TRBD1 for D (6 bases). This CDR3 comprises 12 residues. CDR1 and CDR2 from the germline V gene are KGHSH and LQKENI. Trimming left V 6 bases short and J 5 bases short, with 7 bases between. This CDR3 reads CASSGQNEKLFF. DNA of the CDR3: TGTGCCAGCTCCGGACAGAATGAAAAACTGTTTTTT.

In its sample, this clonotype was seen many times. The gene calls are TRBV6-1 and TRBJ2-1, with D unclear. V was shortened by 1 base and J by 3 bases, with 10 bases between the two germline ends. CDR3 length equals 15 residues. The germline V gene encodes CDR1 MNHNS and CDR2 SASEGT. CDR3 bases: TGTGCCAGCAGTGAAGATAGGTATATCTACAATGAGCAGTTCTTC. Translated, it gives CASSEDRYIYNEQFF.

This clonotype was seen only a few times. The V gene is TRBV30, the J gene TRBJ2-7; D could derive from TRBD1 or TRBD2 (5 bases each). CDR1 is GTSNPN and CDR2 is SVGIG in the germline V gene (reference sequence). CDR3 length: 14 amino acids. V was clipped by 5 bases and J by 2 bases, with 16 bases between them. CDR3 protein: CAWGLGAPTYEQYF. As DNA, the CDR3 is TGTGCCTGGGGCCTCGGGGCACCTACCTACGAGCAGTACTTC.

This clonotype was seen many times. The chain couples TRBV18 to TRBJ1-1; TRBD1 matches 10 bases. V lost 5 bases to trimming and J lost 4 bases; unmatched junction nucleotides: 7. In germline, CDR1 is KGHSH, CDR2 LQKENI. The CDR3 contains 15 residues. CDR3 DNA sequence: TGTGCCAGCTCAGCGACAGGGGGCTGGGGCACTGAAGCTTTCTTT. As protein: CASSATGGWGTEAFF.

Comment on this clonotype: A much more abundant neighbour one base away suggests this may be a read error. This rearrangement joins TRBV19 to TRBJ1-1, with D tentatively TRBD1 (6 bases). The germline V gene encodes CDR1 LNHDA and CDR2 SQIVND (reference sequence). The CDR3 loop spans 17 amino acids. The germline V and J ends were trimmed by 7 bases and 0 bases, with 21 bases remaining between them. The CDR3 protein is CASTEIQGGWVNTEAFF. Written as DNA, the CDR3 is TGTGCCAGTACCGAAATACAGGGAGGATGGGTGAACACTGAAGCTTTCTTT.

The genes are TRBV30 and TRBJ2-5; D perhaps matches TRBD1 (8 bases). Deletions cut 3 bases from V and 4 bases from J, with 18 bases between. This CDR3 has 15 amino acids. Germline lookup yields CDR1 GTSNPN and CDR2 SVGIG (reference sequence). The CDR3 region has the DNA TGTGCCTGGAGCTTCGGACAGGGAGGGACAGAGACCCAGTACTTC. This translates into CAWSFGQGGTETQYF.